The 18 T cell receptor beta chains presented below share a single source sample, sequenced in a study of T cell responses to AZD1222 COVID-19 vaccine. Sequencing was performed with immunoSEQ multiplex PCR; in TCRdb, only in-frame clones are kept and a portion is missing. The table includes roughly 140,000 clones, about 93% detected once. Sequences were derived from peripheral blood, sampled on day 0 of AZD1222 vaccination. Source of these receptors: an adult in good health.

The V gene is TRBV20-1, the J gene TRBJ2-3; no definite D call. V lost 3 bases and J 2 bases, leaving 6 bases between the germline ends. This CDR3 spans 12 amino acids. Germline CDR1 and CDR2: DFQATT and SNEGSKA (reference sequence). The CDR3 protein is CSASHDTDTQYF. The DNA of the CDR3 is TGCAGTGCTAGTCACGACACAGATACGCAGTATTTT.

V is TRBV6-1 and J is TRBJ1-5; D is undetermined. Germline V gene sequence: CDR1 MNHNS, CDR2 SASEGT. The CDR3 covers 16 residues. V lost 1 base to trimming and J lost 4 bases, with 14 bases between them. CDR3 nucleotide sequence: TGTGCCAGCAGTGAAGGGGATGGTAGGGTTAATCAGCCCCAGCATTTT. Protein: CASSEGDGRVNQPQHF.

The DNA for the CDR3 is TGTGCCAGCAGTCCGTACGGTAACTATGGCTACACCTTC. Protein sequence: CASSPYGNYGYTF. The chain carries TRBV3-1 (or the pseudogene TRBV3-2) and TRBJ1-2; no firm D call. The CDR3 spans 13 residues. Per germline, CDR1 LGHDT and CDR2 YNNKEL (reference sequence). With 6 bases removed from V and 1 base from J, the gap between germline ends came to 9 bases.

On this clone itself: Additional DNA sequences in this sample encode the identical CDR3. In nucleotides, the CDR3 is TGTGCCAGCAGTTACTCGGAGGGGGCTACTGAAGCTTTCTTT. It translates to CASSYSEGATEAFF. This sequence joins TRBV6-5 and TRBJ1-1; 7 bases match TRBD1. The CDR3 length is 14 residues. V lost 0 bases, J lost 5 bases, and 3 bases stayed unmatched. Germline V CDR1 and CDR2: MNHEY, SVGAGI.

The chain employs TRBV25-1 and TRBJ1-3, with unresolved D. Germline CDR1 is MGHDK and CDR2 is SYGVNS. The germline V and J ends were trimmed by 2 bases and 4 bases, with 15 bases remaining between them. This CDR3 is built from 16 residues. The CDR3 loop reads CASSEGQVGSGNTIYF. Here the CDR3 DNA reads TGTGCCAGCAGTGAAGGGCAAGTGGGATCAGGAAACACCATATATTTT.

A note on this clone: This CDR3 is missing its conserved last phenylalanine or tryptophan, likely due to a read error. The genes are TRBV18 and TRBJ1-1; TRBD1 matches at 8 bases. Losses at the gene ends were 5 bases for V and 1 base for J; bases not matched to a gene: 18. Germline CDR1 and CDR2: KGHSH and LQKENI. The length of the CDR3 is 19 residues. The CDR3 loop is CASSSTGTGFKTTNTEAFI. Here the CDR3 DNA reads TGTGCCAGCTCATCCACCGGGACAGGCTTTAAGACAACGAACACTGAAGCTTTCATT.

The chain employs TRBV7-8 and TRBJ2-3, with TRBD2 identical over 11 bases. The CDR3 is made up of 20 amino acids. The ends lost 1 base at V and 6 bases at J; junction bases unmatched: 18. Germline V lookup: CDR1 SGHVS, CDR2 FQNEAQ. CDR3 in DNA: TGTGCCAGCAGCTTAGATAGGGTACTAGCGGGAGTTGGTGGAGGGGATACGCAGTATTTT. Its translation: CASSLDRVLAGVGGGDTQYF.

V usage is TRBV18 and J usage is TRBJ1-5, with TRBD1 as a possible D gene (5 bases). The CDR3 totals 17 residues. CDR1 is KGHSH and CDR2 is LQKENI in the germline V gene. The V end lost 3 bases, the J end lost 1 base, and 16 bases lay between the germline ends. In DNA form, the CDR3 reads TGTGCCAGCTCACCGGGGGGAGCGGTTAGAAGCAATCAGCCCCAGCATTTT. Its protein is CASSPGGAVRSNQPQHF. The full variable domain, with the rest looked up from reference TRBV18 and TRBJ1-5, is NAGVMQNPRHLVRRRGQEARLRCSPMKGHSHVYWYRQLPEEGLKFMVYLQKENIIDESGMPKERFSAEFPKEGPSILRIQQVVRGDSAAYFCASSPGGAVRSNQPQHFGDGTRLSIL.

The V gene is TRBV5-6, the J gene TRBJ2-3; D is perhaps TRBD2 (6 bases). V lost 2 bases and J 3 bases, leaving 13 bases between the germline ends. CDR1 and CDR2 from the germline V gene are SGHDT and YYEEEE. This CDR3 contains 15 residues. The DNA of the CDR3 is TGTGCCAGCAGCTTTTTAGGAGGGCGAACAGATACGCAGTATTTT. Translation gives CASSFLGGRTDTQYF.

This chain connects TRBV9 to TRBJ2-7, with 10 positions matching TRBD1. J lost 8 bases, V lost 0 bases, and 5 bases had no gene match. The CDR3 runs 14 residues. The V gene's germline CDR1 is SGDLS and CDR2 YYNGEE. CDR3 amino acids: CASSVVDRGDQQYF. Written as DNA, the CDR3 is TGTGCCAGCAGCGTAGTGGACAGGGGGGATCAGCAGTACTTC. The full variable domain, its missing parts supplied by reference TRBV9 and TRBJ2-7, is DSGVTQTPKHLITATGQRVTLRCSPRSGDLSVYWYQQSLDQGLQFLIQYYNGEERAKGNILERFSAQQFPDLHSELNLSSLELGDSALYFCASSVVDRGDQQYFGPGTRLTVT.

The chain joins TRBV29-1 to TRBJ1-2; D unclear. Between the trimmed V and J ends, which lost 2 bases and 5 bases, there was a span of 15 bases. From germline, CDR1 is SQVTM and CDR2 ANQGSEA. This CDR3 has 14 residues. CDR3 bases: TGCAGCGTTGAATGGCAGGCCACACGTTATGGCTACACCTTC. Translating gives CSVEWQATRYGYTF. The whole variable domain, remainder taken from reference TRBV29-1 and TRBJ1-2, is SAVISQKPSRDICQRGTSLTIQCQVDSQVTMMFWYRQQPGQSLTLIATANQGSEATYESGFVIDKFPISRPNLTFSTLTVSNMSPEDSSIYLCSVEWQATRYGYTFGSGTRLTVV.

The CDR3: CASSVDRYGYTF. In DNA form, the CDR3 reads TGTGCCAGCAGCGTAGACCGATATGGCTACACCTTC. The chain joins TRBV9 to TRBJ1-2; D not certain. CDR3 size: 12 residues. V gave up 0 bases and J gave up 5 bases, with 5 bases separating them. Germline V lookup: CDR1 SGDLS, CDR2 YYNGEE.

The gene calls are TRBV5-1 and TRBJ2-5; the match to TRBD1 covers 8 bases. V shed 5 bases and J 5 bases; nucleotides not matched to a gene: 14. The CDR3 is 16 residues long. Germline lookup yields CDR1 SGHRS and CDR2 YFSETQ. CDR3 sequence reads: CASRRTAQGAVETQYF. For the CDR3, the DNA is TGCGCCAGCAGGAGGACGGCGCAGGGGGCAGTGGAGACCCAGTACTTC. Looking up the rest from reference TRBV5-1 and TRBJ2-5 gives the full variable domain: KAGVTQTPRYLIKTRGQQVTLSCSPISGHRSVSWYQQTPGQGLQFLFEYFSETQRNKGNFPGRFSGRQFSNSRSEMNVSTLELGDSALYLCASRRTAQGAVETQYFGPGTRLLVL.

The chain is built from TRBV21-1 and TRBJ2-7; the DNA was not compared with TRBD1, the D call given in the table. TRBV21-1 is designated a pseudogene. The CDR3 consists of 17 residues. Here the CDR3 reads CASSIQVFSVLRYEQYF. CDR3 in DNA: TGTGCCAGCAGCATACAGGTTTTTAGTGTGTTGCGCTACGAGCAGTACTTC.

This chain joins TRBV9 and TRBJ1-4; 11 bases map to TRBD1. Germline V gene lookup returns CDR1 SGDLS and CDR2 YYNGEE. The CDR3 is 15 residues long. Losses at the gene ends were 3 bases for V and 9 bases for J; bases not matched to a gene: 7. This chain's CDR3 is CASSASGTGGQKLFF. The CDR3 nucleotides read TGTGCCAGCAGCGCCTCCGGGACAGGGGGACAAAAACTGTTTTTT.

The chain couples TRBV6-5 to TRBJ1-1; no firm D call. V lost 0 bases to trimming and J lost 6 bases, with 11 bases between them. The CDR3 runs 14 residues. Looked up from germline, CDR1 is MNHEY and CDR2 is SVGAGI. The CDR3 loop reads CASSYSVDGAEAFF. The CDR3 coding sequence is TGTGCCAGCAGTTACTCTGTGGATGGCGCTGAAGCTTTCTTT.

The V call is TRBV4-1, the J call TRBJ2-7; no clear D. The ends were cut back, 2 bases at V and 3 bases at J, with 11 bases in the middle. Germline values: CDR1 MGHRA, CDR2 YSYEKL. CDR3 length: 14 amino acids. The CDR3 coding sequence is TGCGCCAGCAGCCAATCGGGCCGTTTCTACGAGCAGTACTTC. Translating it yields CASSQSGRFYEQYF.

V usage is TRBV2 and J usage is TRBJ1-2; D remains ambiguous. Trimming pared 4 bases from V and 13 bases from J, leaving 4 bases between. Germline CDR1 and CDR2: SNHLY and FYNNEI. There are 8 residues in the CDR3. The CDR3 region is CASSALTF. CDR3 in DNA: TGTGCCAGCAGTGCCCTCACCTTC.